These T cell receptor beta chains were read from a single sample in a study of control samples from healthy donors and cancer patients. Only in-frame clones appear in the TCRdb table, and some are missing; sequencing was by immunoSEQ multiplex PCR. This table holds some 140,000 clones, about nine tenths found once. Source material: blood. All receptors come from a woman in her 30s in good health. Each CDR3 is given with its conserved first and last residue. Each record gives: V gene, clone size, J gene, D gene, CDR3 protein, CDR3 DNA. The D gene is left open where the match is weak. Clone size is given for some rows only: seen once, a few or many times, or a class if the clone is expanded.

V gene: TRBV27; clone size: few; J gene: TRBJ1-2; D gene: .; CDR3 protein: CASSPNRAGTVDHGYTF; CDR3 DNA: TGTGCCAGCAGTCCAAACCGCGCCGGGACGGTCGACCATGGCTACACCTTC
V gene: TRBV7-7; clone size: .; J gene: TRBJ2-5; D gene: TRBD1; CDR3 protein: CASSQGVQETQYF; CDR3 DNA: TGTGCTAGCAGCCAGGGGGTGCAAGAGACCCAGTACTTC
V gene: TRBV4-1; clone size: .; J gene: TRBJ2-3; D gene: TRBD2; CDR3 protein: CASSLLPSGSFTDTQYF; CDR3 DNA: TGCGCCAGCAGCCTTCTACCTAGCGGGAGTTTTACAGATACGCAGTATTTT
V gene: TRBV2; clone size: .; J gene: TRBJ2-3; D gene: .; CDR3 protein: CASRPGPNTDTQYF; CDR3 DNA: TGTGCCAGCAGGCCCGGGCCCAACACAGATACGCAGTATTTT
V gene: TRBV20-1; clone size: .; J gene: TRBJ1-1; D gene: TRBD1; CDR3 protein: CSASGRGVPEAFF; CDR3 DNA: TGCAGTGCTAGTGGCAGGGGGGTCCCTGAAGCTTTCTTT
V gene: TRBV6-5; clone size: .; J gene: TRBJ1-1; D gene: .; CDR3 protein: CASSYRFEAFF; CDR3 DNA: TGTGCCAGCAGTTATAGGTTTGAAGCTTTCTTT
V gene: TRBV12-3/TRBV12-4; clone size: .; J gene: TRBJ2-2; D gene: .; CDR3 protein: CASSFINTGELFF; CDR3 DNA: TGTGCCAGCAGTTTTATTAACACCGGGGAGCTGTTTTTT
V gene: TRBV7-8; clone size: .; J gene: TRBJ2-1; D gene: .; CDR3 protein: CASSRDSSSYNEQFF; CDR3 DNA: TGTGCCAGCAGCCGAGACTCCTCCTCCTACAATGAGCAGTTCTTC
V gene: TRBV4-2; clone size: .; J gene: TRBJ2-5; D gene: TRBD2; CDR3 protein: CASSQDVFLAGGETQYF; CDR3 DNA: TGTGCCAGCAGCCAAGATGTATTCCTAGCGGGAGGGGAGACCCAGTACTTC
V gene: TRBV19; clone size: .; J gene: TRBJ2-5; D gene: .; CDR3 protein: CASSGSLETQYF; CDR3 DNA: TGTGCCAGTAGTGGGAGTTTAGAGACCCAGTACTTC
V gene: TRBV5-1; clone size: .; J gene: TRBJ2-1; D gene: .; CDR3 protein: CASSLVDEQFF; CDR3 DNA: TGCGCCAGCAGCTTGGTTGATGAGCAGTTCTTC